This T cell receptor beta chain came from a study of blood T cell repertoires in COVID-19. As for the study in general: Both acute and convalescent COVID-19 samples were obtained from the United States, Italy and Spain.

Per the study methods: It was from reference gene primer amplification that nucleated cell counts were estimated. Data came from immunoSEQ multiplex PCR; TCRdb stores just in-frame clones and leaves some out. The V and J calls and clone size come from that table; D and trimming were worked out from the DNA. Of some 70,000 clones listed, 76% are singletons. A few counts support this clone. It was during active infection that Seattle patients were enrolled and then longitudinally followed. The sample comprised peripheral blood. This receptor was identified in a man aged 55-75 years with COVID-19, enrolled during active disease.

For the CDR3, the DNA is TGTGCCAGCAGCACCCTACAGGGGGACGACTATGGCTACACCTTC. Translating it yields CASSTLQGDDYGYTF. The genes are TRBV9 and TRBJ1-2; 8 bases fit TRBD1. The CDR3 is 15 residues long. Germline trimming cut 4 bases from V and 3 bases from J; bases unmatched to any gene: 8. Per the germline V gene, CDR1 is SGDLS and CDR2 is YYNGEE.